This TCR beta chain stems from a study of blood T cell repertoires in COVID-19. Only in-frame clones appear in the TCRdb table, and some are missing; sequencing was by immunoSEQ multiplex PCR. The table shows 310,000 or so clones, with approximately 90% occurring only once. This CDR3 contains 12 residues. Trimming pared 5 bases from V and 2 bases from J, leaving 7 bases between. The germline V gene encodes CDR1 KGHSH and CDR2 LQKENI. This sequence originates from a woman between 40 and 55 years old who had recovered from COVID-19. The specimen sequenced was PBMCs or T cells enriched from blood (not recorded which). The V gene is TRBV18, the J gene TRBJ2-7, with D unresolved. CDR3 in DNA: TGTGCCAGCTCAACAAACACCTACGAGCAGTACTTC. Translating it yields CASSTNTYEQYF.